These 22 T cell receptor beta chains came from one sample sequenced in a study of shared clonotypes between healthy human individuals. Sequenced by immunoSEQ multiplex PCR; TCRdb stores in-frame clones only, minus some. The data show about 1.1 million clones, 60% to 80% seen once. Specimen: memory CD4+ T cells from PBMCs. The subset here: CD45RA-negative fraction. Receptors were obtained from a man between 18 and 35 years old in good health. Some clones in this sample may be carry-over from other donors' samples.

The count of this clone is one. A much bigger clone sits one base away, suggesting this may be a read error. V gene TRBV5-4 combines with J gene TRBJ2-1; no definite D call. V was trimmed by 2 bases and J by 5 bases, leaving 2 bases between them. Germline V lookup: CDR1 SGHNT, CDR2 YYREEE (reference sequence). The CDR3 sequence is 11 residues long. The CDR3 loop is CASSFDNEQFF. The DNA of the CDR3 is TGTGCCAGCAGCTTCGACAATGAGCAGTTCTTC.

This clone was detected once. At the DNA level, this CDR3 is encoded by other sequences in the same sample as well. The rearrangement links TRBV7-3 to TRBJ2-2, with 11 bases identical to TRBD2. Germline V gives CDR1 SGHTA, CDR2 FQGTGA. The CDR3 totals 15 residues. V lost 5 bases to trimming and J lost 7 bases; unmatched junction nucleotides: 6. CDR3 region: CASSPGLAGVGELFF. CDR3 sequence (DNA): TGTGCCAGCAGCCCCGGACTAGCGGGTGTCGGGGAGCTGTTTTTT.

CDR3 in DNA: TGTGCCAGCAGCTTAGGGGGCCATGAGCAGTTCTTC. Residues: CASSLGGHEQFF. The rearrangement uses TRBV13 and TRBJ2-1; D is uncertain. V lost 0 bases, J lost 8 bases, and 5 bases lay in between. CDR1 is PRHDT and CDR2 is FYEKMQ in the germline V gene (reference sequence). The length of the CDR3 is 12 residues.

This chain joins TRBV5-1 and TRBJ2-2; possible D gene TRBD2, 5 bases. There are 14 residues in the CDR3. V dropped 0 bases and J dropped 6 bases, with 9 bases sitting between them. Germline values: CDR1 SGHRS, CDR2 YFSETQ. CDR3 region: CASSLAGSSGELFF. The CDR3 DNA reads TGCGCCAGCAGCTTGGCGGGGAGTTCCGGGGAGCTGTTTTTT.

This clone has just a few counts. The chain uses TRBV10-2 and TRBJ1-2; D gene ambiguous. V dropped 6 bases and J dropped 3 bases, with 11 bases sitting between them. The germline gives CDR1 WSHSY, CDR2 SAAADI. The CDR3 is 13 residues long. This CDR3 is CASRVNTDYGYTF. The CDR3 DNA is TGCGCCAGCAGAGTCAACACAGACTATGGCTACACCTTC.

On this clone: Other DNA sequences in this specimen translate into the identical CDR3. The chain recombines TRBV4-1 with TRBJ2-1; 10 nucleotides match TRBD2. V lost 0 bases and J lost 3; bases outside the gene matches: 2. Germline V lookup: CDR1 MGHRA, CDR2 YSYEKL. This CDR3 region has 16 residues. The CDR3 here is CASSQDRTSGYNEQFF. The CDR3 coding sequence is TGCGCCAGCAGCCAAGATCGGACTAGCGGCTACAATGAGCAGTTCTTC.

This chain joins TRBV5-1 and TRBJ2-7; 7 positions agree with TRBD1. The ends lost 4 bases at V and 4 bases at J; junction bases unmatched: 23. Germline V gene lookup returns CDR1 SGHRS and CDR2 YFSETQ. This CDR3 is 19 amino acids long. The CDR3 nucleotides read TGCGCCAGCAGCCTTCTGGGACAGACCCTCCTGTCCCGTGAGTACGAGCAGTACTTC. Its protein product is CASSLLGQTLLSREYEQYF.

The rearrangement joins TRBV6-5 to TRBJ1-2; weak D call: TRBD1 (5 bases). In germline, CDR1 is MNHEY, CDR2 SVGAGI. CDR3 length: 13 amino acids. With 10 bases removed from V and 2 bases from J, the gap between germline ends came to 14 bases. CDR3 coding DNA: TGTGCCACCAGAATTGACAGCAACTATGGCTACACCTTC. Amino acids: CATRIDSNYGYTF.

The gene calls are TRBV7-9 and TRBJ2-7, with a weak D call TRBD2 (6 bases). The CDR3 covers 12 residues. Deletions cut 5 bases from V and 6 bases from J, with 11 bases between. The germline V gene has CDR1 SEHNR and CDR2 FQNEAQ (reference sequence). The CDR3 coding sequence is TGTGCCAGCAGCATATCCGGGGGCGAGCAGTACTTC. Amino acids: CASSISGGEQYF. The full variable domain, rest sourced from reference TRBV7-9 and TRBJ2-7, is DTGVSQNPRHKITKRGQNVTFRCDPISEHNRLYWYRQTLGQGPEFLTYFQNEAQLEKSRLLSDRFSAERPKGSFSTLEIQRTEQGDSAMYLCASSISGGEQYFGPGTRLTVT.

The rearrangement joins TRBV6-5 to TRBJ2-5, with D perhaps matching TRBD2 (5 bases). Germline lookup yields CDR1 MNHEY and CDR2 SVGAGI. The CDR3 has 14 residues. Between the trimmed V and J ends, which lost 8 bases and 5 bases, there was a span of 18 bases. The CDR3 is CASQSAGLGETQYF. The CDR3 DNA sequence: TGTGCCAGCCAGTCCGCGGGTCTCGGCGAGACCCAGTACTTC.

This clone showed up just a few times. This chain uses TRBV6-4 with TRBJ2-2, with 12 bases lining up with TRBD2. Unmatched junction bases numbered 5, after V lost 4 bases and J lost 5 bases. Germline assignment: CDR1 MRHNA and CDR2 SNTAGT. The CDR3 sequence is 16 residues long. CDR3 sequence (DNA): TGTGCCAGCAGTGCCGACGGGACTAGCGGGACCGGGGAGCTGTTTTTT. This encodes CASSADGTSGTGELFF.

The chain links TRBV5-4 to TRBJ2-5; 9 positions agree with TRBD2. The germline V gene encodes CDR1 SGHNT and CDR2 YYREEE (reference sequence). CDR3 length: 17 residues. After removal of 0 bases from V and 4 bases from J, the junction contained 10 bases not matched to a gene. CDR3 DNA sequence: TGTGCCAGCAGCTTGGGGGGTAGCGGGAGTCTGGGAGAGACCCAGTACTTC. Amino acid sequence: CASSLGGSGSLGETQYF.

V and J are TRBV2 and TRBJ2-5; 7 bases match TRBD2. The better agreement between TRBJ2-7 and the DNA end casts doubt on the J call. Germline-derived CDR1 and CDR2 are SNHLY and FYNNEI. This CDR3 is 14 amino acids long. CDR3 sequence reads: CASSLSGGTYEQYF. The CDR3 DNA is TGTGCCAGCAGTCTCTCGGGGGGTACCTACGAGCAGTACTTC.

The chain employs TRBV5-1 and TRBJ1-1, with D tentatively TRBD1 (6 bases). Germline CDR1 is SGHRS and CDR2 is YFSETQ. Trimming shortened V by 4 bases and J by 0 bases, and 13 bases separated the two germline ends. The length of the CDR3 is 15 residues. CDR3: CASSPGAGVNTEAFF. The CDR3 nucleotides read TGCGCCAGCAGCCCCGGGGCAGGGGTGAACACTGAAGCTTTCTTT.

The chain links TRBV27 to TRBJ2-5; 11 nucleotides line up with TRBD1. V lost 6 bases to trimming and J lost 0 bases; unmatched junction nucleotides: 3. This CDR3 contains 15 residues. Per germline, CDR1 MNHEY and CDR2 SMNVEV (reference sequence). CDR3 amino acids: CASRRDRGYQETQYF. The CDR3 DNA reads TGTGCCAGCAGGCGGGACAGGGGGTACCAAGAGACCCAGTACTTC.

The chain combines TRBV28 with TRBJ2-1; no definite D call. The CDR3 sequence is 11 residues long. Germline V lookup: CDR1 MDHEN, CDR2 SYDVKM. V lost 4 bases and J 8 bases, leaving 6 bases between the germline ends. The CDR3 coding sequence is TGTGCCAGCAGTTCTGCGGATGAGCAGTTCTTC. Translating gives CASSSADEQFF.

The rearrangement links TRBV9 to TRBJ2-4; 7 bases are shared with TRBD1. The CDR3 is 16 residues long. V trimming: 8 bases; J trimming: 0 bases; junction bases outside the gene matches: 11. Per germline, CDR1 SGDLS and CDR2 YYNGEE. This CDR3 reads CARPTRDSGAKNIQYF. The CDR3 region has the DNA TGTGCCAGACCCACTCGGGACAGTGGAGCCAAAAACATTCAGTACTTC. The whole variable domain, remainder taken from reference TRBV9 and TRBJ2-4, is DSGVTQTPKHLITATGQRVTLRCSPRSGDLSVYWYQQSLDQGLQFLIQYYNGEERAKGNILERFSAQQFPDLHSELNLSSLELGDSALYFCARPTRDSGAKNIQYFGAGTRLSVL.

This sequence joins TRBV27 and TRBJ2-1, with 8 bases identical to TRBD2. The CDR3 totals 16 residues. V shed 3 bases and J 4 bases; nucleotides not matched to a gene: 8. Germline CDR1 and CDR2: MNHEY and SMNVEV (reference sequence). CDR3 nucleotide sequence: TGTGCCAGCAGTTTGCTGACCGGGACTAGTTACAATGAGCAGTTCTTC. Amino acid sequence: CASSLLTGTSYNEQFF.

CDR3 amino acids: CASRRVGGREKLFF. CDR3 nucleotide sequence: TGTGCCAGCCGAAGAGTGGGGGGGCGTGAAAAACTGTTTTTT. This chain connects TRBV27 to TRBJ1-4, with a possible D match to TRBD1 (6 bases). The CDR3 runs 14 residues. The germline CDR1 and CDR2 sequences are MNHEY and SMNVEV (reference sequence). Trimming cost V 8 bases and J 7 bases, with 17 bases left between them.

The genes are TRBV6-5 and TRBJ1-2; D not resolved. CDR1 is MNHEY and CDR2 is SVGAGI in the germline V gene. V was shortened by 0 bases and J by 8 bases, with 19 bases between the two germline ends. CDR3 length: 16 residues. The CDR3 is CASSYSSASPYWGYTF. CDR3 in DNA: TGTGCCAGCAGTTACTCGTCTGCCTCTCCTTATTGGGGCTACACCTTC.

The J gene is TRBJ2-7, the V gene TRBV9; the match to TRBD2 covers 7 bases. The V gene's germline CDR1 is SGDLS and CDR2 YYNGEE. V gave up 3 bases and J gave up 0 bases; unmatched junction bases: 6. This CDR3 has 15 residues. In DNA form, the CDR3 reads TGTGCCAGCAGCGGACCTACTAGCGTCTCCTACGAGCAGTACTTC. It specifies CASSGPTSVSYEQYF.

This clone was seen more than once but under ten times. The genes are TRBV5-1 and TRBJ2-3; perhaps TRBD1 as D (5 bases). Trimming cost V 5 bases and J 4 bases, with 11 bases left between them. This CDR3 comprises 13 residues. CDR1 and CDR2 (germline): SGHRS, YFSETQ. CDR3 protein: CASRDGAADTQYF. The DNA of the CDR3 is TGCGCCAGCAGGGATGGGGCTGCAGATACGCAGTATTTT.